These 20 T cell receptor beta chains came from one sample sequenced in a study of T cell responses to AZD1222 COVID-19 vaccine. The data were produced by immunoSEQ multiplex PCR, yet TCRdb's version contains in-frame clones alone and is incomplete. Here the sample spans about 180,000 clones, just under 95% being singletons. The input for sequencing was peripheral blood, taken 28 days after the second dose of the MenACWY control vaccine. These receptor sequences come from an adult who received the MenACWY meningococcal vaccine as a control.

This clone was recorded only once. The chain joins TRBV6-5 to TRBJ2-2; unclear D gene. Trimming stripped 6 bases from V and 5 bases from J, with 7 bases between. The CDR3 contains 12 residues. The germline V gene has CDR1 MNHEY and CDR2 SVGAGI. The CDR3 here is CASRKGTGELFF. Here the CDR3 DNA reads TGTGCCAGCAGGAAGGGTACCGGGGAGCTGTTTTTT.

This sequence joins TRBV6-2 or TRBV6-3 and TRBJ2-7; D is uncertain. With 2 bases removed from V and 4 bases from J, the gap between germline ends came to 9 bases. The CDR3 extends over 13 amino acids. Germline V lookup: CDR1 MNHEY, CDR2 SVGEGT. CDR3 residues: CASSYGQLYEQYF. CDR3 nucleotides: TGTGCCAGCAGTTACGGGCAGCTATACGAGCAGTACTTC.

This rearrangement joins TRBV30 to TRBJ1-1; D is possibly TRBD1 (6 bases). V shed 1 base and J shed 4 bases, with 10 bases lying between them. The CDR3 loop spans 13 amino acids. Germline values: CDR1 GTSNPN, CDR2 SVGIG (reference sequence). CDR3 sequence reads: CAWSGGAATEAFF. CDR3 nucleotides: TGTGCCTGGAGTGGGGGGGCAGCCACTGAAGCTTTCTTT.

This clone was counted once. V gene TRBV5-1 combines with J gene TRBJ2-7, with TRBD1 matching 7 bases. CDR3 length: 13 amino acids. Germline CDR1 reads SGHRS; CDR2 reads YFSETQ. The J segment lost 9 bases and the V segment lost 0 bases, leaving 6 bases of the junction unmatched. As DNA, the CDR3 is TGCGCCAGCAGCTTGGACAGGGGCCCCGTGCAGTACTTC. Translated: CASSLDRGPVQYF.

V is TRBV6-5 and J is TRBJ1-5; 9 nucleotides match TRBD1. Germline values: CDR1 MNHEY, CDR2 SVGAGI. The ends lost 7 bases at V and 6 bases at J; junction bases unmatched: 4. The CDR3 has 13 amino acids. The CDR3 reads CASKDRGSQPQHF. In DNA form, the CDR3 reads TGTGCCAGCAAGGACAGGGGAAGTCAGCCCCAGCATTTT.

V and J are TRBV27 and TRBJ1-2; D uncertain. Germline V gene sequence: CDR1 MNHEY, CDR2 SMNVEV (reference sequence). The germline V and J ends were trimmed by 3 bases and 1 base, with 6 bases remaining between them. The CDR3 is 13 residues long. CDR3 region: CASSLNSNYGYTF. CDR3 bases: TGTGCCAGCAGTTTGAACAGTAACTATGGCTACACCTTC.

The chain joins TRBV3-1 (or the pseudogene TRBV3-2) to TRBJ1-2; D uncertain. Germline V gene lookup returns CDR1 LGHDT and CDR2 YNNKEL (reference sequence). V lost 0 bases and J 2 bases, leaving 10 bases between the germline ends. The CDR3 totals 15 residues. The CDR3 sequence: CASSQDGPINYGYTF. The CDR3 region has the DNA TGTGCCAGCAGCCAAGATGGGCCGATAAACTATGGCTACACCTTC.

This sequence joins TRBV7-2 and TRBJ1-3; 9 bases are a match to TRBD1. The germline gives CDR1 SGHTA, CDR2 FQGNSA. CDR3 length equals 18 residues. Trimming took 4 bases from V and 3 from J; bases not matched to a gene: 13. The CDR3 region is CASSSQAGTGFYGNTIYF. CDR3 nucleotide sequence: TGTGCCAGCAGCTCGCAAGCCGGGACAGGGTTTTATGGAAACACCATATATTTT. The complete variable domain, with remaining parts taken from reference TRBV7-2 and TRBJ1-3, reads GAGVSQSPSNKVTEKGKDVELRCDPISGHTALYWYRQSLGQGLEFLIYFQGNSAPDKSGLPSDRFSAERTGGSVSTLTIQRTQQEDSAVYLCASSSQAGTGFYGNTIYFGEGSWLTVV.

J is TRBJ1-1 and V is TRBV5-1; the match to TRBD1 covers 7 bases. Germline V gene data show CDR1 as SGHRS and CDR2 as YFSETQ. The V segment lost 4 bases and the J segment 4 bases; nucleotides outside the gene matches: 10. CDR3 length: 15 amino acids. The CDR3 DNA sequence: TGCGCCAGCAGCGGGCCGACAGGGTGGGGCACTGAAGCTTTCTTT. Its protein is CASSGPTGWGTEAFF.

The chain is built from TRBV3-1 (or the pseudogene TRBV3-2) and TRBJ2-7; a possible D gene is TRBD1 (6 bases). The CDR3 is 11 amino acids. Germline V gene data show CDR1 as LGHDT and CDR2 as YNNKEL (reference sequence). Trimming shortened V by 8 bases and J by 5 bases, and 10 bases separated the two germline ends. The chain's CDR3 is CASGTGNEQYF. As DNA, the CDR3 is TGTGCCAGCGGCACAGGGAACGAGCAGTACTTC.

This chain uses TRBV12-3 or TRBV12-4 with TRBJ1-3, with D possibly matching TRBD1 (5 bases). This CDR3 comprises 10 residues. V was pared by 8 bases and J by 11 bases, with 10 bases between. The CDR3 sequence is CASHRGAIYF. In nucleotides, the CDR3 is TGTGCCAGCCACCGGGGGGCCATATATTTT.

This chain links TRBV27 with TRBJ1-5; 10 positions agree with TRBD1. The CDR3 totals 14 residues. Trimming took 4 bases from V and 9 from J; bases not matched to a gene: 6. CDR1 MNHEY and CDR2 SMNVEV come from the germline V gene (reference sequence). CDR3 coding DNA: TGTGCCAGCAGTTCTCGGGACAGGGGTGGGCCCCAGCATTTT. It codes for CASSSRDRGGPQHF.

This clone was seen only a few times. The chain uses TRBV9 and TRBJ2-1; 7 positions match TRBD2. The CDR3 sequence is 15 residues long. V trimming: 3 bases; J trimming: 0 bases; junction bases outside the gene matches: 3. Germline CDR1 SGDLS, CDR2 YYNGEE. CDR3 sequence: CASSDGGSSYNEQFF. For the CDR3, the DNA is TGTGCCAGCAGCGACGGCGGGAGCTCCTACAATGAGCAGTTCTTC.

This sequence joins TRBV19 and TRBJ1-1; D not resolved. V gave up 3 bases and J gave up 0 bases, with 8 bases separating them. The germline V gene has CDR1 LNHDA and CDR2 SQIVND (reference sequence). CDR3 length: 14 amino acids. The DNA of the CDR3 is TGTGCCAGTAGTATTGTGCGGATGAACACTGAAGCTTTCTTT. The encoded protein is CASSIVRMNTEAFF.

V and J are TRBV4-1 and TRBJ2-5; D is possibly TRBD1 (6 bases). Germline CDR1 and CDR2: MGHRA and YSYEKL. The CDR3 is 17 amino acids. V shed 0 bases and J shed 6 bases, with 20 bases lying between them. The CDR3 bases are TGCGCCAGCAGCCAAGAAGGGACACCGGGCGTTGTGAAGACCCAGTACTTC. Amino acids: CASSQEGTPGVVKTQYF.

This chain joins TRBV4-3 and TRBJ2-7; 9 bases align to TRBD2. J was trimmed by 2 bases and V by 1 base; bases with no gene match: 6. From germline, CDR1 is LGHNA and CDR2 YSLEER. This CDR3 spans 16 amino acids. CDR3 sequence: CASSQGSGGTTYEQYF. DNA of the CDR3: TGCGCCAGCAGCCAAGGGAGCGGGGGGACGACCTACGAGCAGTACTTC.

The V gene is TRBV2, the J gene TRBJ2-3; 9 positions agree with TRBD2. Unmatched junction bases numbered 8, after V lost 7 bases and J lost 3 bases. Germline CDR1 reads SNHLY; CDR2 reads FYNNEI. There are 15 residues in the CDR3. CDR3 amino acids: CASTVSGGSTDTQYF. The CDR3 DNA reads TGTGCCAGCACGGTGAGCGGGGGGTCAACAGATACGCAGTATTTT.

The CDR3 DNA sequence: TGCGCCAGCAGCCAAGAAGGATCGGGAGTCAATCAGCCCCAGCATTTT. Translating gives CASSQEGSGVNQPQHF. The J gene is TRBJ1-5, the V gene TRBV4-1; D is unclear. Trimming shortened V by 0 bases and J by 3 bases, and 12 bases separated the two germline ends. This CDR3 region has 16 residues. Germline CDR1 MGHRA, CDR2 YSYEKL.

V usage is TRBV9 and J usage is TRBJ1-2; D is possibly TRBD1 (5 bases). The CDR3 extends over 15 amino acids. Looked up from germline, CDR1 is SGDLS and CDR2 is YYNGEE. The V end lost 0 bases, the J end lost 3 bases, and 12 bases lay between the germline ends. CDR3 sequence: CASSVGGLGDYGYTF. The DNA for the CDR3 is TGTGCCAGCAGCGTAGGCGGACTAGGGGACTATGGCTACACCTTC. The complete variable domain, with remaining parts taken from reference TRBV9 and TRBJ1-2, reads DSGVTQTPKHLITATGQRVTLRCSPRSGDLSVYWYQQSLDQGLQFLIQYYNGEERAKGNILERFSAQQFPDLHSELNLSSLELGDSALYFCASSVGGLGDYGYTFGSGTRLTVV.

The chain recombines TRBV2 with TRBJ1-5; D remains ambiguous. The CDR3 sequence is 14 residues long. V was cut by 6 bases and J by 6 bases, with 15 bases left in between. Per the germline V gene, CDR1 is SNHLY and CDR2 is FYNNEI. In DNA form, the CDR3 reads TGTGCCAGCAGAGAGAGGGAATCCCCTCAGCCCCAGCATTTT. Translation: CASRERESPQPQHF.